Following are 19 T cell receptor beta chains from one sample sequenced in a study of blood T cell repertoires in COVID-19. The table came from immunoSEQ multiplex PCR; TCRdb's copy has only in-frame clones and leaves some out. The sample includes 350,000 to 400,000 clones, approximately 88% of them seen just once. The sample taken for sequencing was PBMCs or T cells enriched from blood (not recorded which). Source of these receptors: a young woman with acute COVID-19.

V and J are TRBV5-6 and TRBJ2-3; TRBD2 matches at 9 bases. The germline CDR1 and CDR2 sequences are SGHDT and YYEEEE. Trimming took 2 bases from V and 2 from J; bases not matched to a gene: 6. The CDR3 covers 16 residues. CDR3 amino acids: CASSFLAGEVTDTQYF. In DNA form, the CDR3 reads TGTGCCAGCAGCTTCTTAGCGGGGGAGGTCACAGATACGCAGTATTTT.

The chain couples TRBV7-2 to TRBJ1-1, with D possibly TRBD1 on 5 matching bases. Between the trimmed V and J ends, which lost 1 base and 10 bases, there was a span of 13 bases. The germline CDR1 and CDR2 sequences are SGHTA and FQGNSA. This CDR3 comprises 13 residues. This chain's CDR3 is CASSLGGGTGAFF. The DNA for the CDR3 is TGTGCCAGCAGCTTAGGGGGCGGCACGGGAGCTTTCTTT.

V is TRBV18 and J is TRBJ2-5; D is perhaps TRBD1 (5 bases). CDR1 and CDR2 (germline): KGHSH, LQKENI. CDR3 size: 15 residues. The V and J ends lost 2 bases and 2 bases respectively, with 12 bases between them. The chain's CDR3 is CASSPRQIAQETQYF. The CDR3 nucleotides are TGTGCCAGCTCACCAAGACAGATAGCACAAGAGACCCAGTACTTC.

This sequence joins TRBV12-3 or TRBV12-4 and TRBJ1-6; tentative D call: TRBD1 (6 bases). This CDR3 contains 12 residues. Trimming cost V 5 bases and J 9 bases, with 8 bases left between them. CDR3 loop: CASSLRGSPLHF. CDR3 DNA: TGTGCCAGCAGTCTCAGGGGTTCACCCCTCCACTTT.

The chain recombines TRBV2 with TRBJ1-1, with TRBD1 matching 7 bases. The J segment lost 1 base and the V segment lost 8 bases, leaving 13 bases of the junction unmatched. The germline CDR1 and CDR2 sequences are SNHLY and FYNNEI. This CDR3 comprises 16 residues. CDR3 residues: CASSPRSSGGNTEAFF. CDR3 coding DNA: TGTGCCAGCTCGCCCCGGAGCTCAGGGGGGAACACTGAAGCTTTCTTT.

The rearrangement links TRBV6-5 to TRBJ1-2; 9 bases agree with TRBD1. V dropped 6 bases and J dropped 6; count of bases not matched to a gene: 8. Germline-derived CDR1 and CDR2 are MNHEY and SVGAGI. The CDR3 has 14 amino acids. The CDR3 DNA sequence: TGTGCCAGCAGGGGACAGGGCTTAACCCATGGCTACACCTTC. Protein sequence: CASRGQGLTHGYTF.

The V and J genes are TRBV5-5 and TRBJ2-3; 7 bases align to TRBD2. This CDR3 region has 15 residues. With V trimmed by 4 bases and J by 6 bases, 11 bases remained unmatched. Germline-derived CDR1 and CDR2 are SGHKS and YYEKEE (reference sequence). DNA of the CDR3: TGTGCCAGCAGCGTACGACTAGCAGGTCGGGATACGCAGTATTTT. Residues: CASSVRLAGRDTQYF.

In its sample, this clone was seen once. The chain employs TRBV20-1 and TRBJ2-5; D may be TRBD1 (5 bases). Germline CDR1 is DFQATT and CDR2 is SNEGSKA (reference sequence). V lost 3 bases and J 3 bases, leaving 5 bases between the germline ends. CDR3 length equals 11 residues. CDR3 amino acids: CSASREETQYF. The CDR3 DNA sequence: TGCAGTGCTAGCAGGGAAGAGACCCAGTACTTC.

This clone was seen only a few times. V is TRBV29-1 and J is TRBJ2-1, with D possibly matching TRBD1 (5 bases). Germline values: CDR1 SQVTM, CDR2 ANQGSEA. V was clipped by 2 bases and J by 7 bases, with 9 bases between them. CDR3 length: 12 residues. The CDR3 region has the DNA TGCAGCGTTGAACAGGGTGGGAATGAGCAGTTCTTC. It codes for CSVEQGGNEQFF.

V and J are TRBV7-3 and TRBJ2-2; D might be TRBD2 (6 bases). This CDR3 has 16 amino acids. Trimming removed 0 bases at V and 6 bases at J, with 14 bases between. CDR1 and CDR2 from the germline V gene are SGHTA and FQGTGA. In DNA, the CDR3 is TGTGCCAGCAGCTTAACGCGGAGGGGATCTGCCGGGGAGCTGTTTTTT. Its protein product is CASSLTRRGSAGELFF. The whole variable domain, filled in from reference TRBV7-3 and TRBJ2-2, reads GAGVSQTPSNKVTEKGKYVELRCDPISGHTALYWYRQSLGQGPEFLIYFQGTGAADDSGLPNDRFFAVRPEGSVSTLKIQRTERGDSAVYLCASSLTRRGSAGELFFGEGSRLTVL.

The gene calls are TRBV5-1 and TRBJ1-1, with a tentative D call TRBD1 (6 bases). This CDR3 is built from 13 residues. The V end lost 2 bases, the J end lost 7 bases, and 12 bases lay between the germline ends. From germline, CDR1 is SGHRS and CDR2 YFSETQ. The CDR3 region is CASSFTGPSEAFF. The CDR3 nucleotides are TGCGCCAGCAGCTTTACAGGGCCCAGTGAAGCTTTCTTT.

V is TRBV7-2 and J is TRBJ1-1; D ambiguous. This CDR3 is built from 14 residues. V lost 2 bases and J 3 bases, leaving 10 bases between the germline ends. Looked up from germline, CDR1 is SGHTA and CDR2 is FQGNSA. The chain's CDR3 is CASSLLLGHTEAFF. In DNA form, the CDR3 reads TGTGCCAGCAGCTTATTGCTGGGCCACACTGAAGCTTTCTTT.

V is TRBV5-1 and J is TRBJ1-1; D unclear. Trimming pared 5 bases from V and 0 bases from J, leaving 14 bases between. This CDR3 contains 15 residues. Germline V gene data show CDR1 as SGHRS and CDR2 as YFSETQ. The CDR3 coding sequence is TGCGCCAGCAGAGTCGGAGGGTCTTTGAACACTGAAGCTTTCTTT. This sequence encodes CASRVGGSLNTEAFF.

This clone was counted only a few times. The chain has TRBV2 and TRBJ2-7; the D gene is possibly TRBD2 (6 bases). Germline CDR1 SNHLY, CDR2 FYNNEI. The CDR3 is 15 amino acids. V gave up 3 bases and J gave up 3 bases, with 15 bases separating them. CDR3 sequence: CASSEGARRDYEQYF. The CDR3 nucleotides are TGTGCCAGCAGTGAGGGAGCTAGGAGGGACTACGAGCAGTACTTC. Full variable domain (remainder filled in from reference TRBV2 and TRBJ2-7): EPEVTQTPSHQVTQMGQEVILRCVPISNHLYFYWYRQILGQKVEFLVSFYNNEISEKSEIFDDQFSVERPDGSNFTLKIRSTKLEDSAMYFCASSEGARRDYEQYFGPGTRLTVT.

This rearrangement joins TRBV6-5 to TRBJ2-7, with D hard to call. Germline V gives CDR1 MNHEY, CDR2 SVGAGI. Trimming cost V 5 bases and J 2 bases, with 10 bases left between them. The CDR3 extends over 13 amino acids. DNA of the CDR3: TGTGCCAGCAGTCGGCAGGCGACCTACGAGCAGTACTTC. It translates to CASSRQATYEQYF.

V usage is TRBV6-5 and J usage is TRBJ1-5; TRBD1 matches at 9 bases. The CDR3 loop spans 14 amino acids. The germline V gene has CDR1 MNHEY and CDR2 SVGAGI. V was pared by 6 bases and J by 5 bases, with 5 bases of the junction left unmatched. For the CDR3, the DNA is TGTGCCAGCAGCCGGGACAGGGCGGATCAGCCCCAGCATTTT. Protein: CASSRDRADQPQHF.

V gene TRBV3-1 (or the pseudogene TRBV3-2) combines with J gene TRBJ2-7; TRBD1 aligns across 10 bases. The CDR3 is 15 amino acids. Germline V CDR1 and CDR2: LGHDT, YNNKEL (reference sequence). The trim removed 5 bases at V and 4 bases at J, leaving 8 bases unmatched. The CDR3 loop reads CASSFAPGQGYEQYF. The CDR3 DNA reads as TGTGCCAGCAGCTTTGCGCCGGGACAGGGGTACGAGCAGTACTTC.

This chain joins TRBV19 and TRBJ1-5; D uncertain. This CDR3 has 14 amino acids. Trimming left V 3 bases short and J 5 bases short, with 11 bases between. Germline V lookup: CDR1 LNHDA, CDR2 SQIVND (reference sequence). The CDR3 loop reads CASSMRPLDQPQHF. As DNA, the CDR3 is TGTGCCAGTAGTATGAGACCTCTAGATCAGCCCCAGCATTTT.

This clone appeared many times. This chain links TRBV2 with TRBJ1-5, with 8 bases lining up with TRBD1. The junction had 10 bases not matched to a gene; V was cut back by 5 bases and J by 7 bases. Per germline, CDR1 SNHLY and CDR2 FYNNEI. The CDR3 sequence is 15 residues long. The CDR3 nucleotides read TGTGCCAGCAGTTATGACAGGGGAAGGGAACAGCCCCAGCATTTT. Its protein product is CASSYDRGREQPQHF.